A single TCR beta chain is shown here with its context. The antigen is not known. The authors prepared the TCRbeta library with unique molecular identifiers. TCRdb re-derived calls from the PCR reads in MiXCR, one entry per CDR3 protein. The repertoire holds hundreds of thousands of distinct CDR3 sequences, with around 13% as singletons. This record belongs to a study of T-cell reconstitution after alpha-beta-depleted transplantation in children. CDR3 length: 11 amino acids. The V end lost 1 base, the J end lost 7 bases, and 6 bases lay between the germline ends. Germline V gene data show CDR1 as GTSNPN and CDR2 as SVGIG (reference sequence). Findings and caveats of the study: There were some patients whose high TCRbeta diversity at day 60 came from surviving recipient T cells and thymic progenitors. Newly made T cells mostly supplied T-cell counts and diversity one year after transplant. About two months after transplant, alpha-beta T cells reportedly came from several hundred expanded graft clones.

Sequencing was performed on PBMCs, mostly from graft donor cells, taken 360 days after TCRalphabeta/CD19-depleted stem cell transplant. This clonotype originated in a male patient younger than 18 who had a stem cell transplant for acute myeloid leukemia, so the T cells may come from the graft donor. This sequence joins TRBV30 and TRBJ2-3; a weak D match, TRBD1 (5 bases). In DNA, the CDR3 is TGTGCCTGGAGTGAGGGGAATACGCAGTATTTT. Encoded protein: CAWSEGNTQYF.